This T cell receptor (beta chain) stems from a study of cytomegalovirus exposure and HLA in healthy donors. The CDR3 has 15 amino acids. Deletions cut 4 bases from V and 1 base from J, with 13 bases between. Per germline, CDR1 SGHTA and CDR2 FQGNSA. PCR employed 60 Vbeta and 13 Jbeta primers. Libraries were prepared by immunoSEQ multiplex PCR; TCRdb keeps only in-frame clonotypes and omits some of them. Counted here are some 180,000 clones, around 76% occurring once; the ten biggest clones make up approximately 1.5%. The sample taken for sequencing was PBMCs. This clonotype was sampled from a man aged 35-49 years in good health and CMV-seronegative. This rearrangement joins TRBV7-2 to TRBJ1-2; possibly TRBD1 for D (6 bases). The CDR3 sequence: CASSSNRASNYGYTF. The CDR3 DNA sequence: TGTGCCAGCAGCTCCAACAGGGCCAGTAACTATGGCTACACCTTC.